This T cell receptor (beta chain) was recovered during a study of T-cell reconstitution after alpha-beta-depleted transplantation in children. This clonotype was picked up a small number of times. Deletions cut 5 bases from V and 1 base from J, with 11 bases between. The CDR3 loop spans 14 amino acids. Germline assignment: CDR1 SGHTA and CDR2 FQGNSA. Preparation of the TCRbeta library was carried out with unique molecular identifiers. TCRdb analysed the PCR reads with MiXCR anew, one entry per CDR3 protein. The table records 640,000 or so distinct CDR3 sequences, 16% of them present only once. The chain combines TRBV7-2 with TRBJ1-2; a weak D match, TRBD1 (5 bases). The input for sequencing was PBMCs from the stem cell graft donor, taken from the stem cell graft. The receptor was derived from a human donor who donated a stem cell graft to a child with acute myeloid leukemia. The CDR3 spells CASSPETDNYGYTF. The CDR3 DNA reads TGTGCCAGCAGCCCAGAGACAGATAACTATGGCTACACCTTC.